The 14 T cell receptor beta chains reported below all come from one sample, sequenced in a study of T cell responses to AZD1222 COVID-19 vaccine. Assay used: immunoSEQ multiplex PCR; TCRdb lists only in-frame clones, some missing. The sample contains 70,000 to 95,000 clones, 85% to 90% of which appear only once. The source was peripheral blood, collected on day 0 of MenACWY control vaccination. The receptors originated from an adult in good health.

A single count supports this clone. The chain employs TRBV19 and TRBJ2-1; TRBD2 might be the D (5 bases). Trimming pared 5 bases from V and 3 bases from J, leaving 11 bases between. Germline V lookup: CDR1 LNHDA, CDR2 SQIVND (reference sequence). The CDR3 totals 14 residues. This CDR3 is CASSSSRDYNEQFF. The CDR3 bases are TGTGCCAGTAGTTCCTCCCGGGACTACAATGAGCAGTTCTTC.

V is TRBV6-1 and J is TRBJ1-1; a possible D gene is TRBD1 (5 bases). V lost 2 bases to trimming and J lost 7 bases, with 14 bases between them. The CDR3 sequence is 14 residues long. CDR1 and CDR2 from the germline V gene are MNHNS and SASEGT. In nucleotides, the CDR3 is TGTGCCAGCAGTGAAACGAACGGGGCGGGTGAAGCTTTCTTT. This encodes CASSETNGAGEAFF.

The gene calls are TRBV11-2 and TRBJ1-1; D may be TRBD1 (5 bases). The CDR3 is 13 amino acids. Trimming took off 5 bases at V and 1 base at J, with 8 bases between the two ends. The V gene's germline CDR1 is SGHAT and CDR2 FQNNGV. The DNA for the CDR3 is TGTGCCAGCAGCGCGACAGAGAACACTGAAGCTTTCTTT. Translation gives CASSATENTEAFF.

V usage is TRBV4-3 and J usage is TRBJ1-2; D is possibly TRBD1 (5 bases). Per germline, CDR1 LGHNA and CDR2 YSLEER. The CDR3 has 14 amino acids. V shed 1 base and J shed 4 bases, with 10 bases lying between them. The CDR3 nucleotides are TGCGCCAGCAGCCAAGCCACGGGGGTCTATGGCTACACCTTC. It translates to CASSQATGVYGYTF.

The CDR3 spells CASSDRDSHEKLFF. In DNA, the CDR3 is TGTGCCAGCAGCGACCGGGACAGTCATGAAAAACTGTTTTTT. V is TRBV27 and J is TRBJ1-4; 7 nucleotides line up with TRBD1. CDR1 and CDR2 from the germline V gene are MNHEY and SMNVEV (reference sequence). This CDR3 has 14 amino acids. Trimming at V came to 6 bases and at J to 6 bases, leaving 7 bases not matched to a gene.

The chain uses TRBV27 and TRBJ2-7; TRBD1 aligns across 7 bases. V lost 2 bases to trimming and J lost 3 bases; unmatched junction nucleotides: 16. CDR3 size: 18 residues. Germline V CDR1 and CDR2: MNHEY, SMNVEV (reference sequence). The CDR3 reads CASSLTWTGYVSGYEQYF. The CDR3 nucleotides are TGTGCCAGCAGTTTAACGTGGACAGGTTACGTCTCGGGCTACGAGCAGTACTTC.

V and J are TRBV6-2 or TRBV6-3 and TRBJ2-2, with a tentative D call TRBD2 (6 bases). This CDR3 is built from 16 residues. Germline V CDR1 and CDR2: MNHEY, SVGEGT. The ends were cut back, 6 bases at V and 0 bases at J, with 14 bases in the middle. In nucleotides, the CDR3 is TGTGCCAGCAGCCCTTTCGGGGGTACGAACACCGGGGAGCTGTTTTTT. Translation gives CASSPFGGTNTGELFF.

This sequence joins TRBV29-1 and TRBJ1-2; D may be TRBD1 (5 bases). CDR3 length: 11 residues. Trimming took off 6 bases at V and 4 bases at J, with 9 bases between the two ends. Germline assignment: CDR1 SQVTM and CDR2 ANQGSEA. Here the CDR3 reads CSVGGGYGYTF. Written as DNA, the CDR3 is TGCAGCGTCGGTGGGGGCTATGGCTACACCTTC.

The V call is TRBV28, the J call TRBJ1-2, with unresolved D. Trimming took 8 bases from V and 4 from J, leaving 11 bases between them. This CDR3 spans 12 amino acids. Germline assignment: CDR1 MDHEN and CDR2 SYDVKM. The CDR3 protein is CASAGAAYGYTF. CDR3 nucleotide sequence: TGTGCCAGCGCCGGCGCGGCCTATGGCTACACCTTC.

This clone was seen only once. V and J are TRBV28 and TRBJ2-7; TRBD2 is a possible D gene (5 bases). The V and J ends lost 5 bases and 3 bases respectively, with 8 bases between them. CDR1 and CDR2 from the germline V gene are MDHEN and SYDVKM. This CDR3 comprises 12 residues. This chain's CDR3 is CASSTRGYEQYF. In nucleotides, the CDR3 is TGTGCCAGCAGTACTCGGGGCTACGAGCAGTACTTC.

This chain uses TRBV7-2 with TRBJ2-7; tentatively, D is TRBD1 (5 bases). The germline V and J ends were trimmed by 2 bases and 6 bases, with 23 bases remaining between them. CDR1 SGHTA and CDR2 FQGNSA come from the germline V gene. The CDR3 sequence is 17 residues long. CDR3 in amino acids: CASSLRLLGALTGEQYF. CDR3 nucleotide sequence: TGTGCCAGCAGCTTAAGGCTTTTAGGGGCCTTAACGGGCGAGCAGTACTTC. The full variable domain, in which reference TRBV7-2 and TRBJ2-7 provide the parts outside the CDR3, is GAGVSQSPSNKVTEKGKDVELRCDPISGHTALYWYRQSLGQGLEFLIYFQGNSAPDKSGLPSDRFSAERTGGSVSTLTIQRTQQEDSAVYLCASSLRLLGALTGEQYFGPGTRLTVT.

J is TRBJ1-4 and V is TRBV11-2; D is ambiguous. The V gene's germline CDR1 is SGHAT and CDR2 FQNNGV. The CDR3 spans 13 residues. Trimming shortened V by 5 bases and J by 5 bases, and 9 bases separated the two germline ends. The CDR3 region is CASSPIWNEKLFF. As DNA, the CDR3 is TGTGCCAGCAGCCCGATATGGAATGAAAAACTGTTTTTT.

This clone was seen only a few times. The genes are TRBV28 and TRBJ1-2; D uncertain. Trimming stripped 5 bases from V and 5 bases from J, with 15 bases between. Per germline, CDR1 MDHEN and CDR2 SYDVKM. The CDR3 covers 14 residues. CDR3 nucleotide sequence: TGTGCCAGCAGTCCGATACAGTATGAATATGGCTACACCTTC. Its translation is CASSPIQYEYGYTF.

The chain combines TRBV5-6 with TRBJ2-3; D ambiguous. CDR3 length: 14 residues. The germline V and J ends were trimmed by 0 bases and 2 bases, with 7 bases remaining between them. Germline V gene lookup returns CDR1 SGHDT and CDR2 YYEEEE. The CDR3 is CASSLGHLTDTQYF. DNA for the CDR3: TGTGCCAGCAGCTTGGGTCATCTCACAGATACGCAGTATTTT.